The following is a T cell receptor (beta chain) sequence with its context. Template switching added a universal primer site; cDNA carried unique molecular identifiers. TCRdb reprocessed the 5' RACE reads via MiXCR and lists one record per CDR3 protein. This sample has 500,000 to 650,000 distinct CDR3 sequences, with around 24% found just once. This sample was taken from a study of identical twins. The J segment lost 3 bases and the V segment lost 6 bases, leaving 6 bases of the junction unmatched. Germline-derived CDR1 and CDR2 are MNHNS and SASEGT. This CDR3 contains 16 residues. The same data also contributed to another study, on yellow fever vaccine responses in identical twins.

Sequences were obtained from CD4+ T cells sorted from blood. The clonotype was recovered from a woman younger than 35 in good health. The chain couples TRBV6-1 to TRBJ2-2; TRBD1 matches at 11 bases. Here the CDR3 DNA reads TGTGCCAGCAGCCGGGACAGGGGGGAGTACACCGGGGAGCTGTTTTTT. It yields the protein CASSRDRGEYTGELFF.